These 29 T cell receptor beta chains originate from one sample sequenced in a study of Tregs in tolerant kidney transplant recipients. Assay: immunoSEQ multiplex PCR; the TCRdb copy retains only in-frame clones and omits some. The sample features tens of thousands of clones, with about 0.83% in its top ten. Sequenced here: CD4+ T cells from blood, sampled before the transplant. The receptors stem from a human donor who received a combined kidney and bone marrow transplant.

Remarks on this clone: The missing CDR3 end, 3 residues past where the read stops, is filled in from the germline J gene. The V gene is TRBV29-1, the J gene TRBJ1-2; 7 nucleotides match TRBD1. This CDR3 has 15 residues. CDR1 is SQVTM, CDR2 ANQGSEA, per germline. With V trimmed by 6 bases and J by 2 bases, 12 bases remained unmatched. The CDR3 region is CSVPLEEQGNYGYTF. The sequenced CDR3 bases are TGCAGCGTCCCTTTGGAGGAACAGGGGAACTATGGC. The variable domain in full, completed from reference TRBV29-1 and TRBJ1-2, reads SAVISQKPSRDICQRGTSLTIQCQVDSQVTMMFWYRQQPGQSLTLIATANQGSEATYESGFVIDKFPISRPNLTFSTLTVSNMSPEDSSIYLCSVPLEEQGNYGYTFGSGTRLTVV.

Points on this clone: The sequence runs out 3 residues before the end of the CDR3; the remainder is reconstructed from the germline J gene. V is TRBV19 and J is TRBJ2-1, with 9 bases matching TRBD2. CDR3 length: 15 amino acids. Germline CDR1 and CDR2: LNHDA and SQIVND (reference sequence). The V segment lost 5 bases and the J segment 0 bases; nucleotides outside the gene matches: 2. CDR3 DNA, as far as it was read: TGTGCCAGTAGTTCTAGCGGGACCTCCTACAATGAG. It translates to CASSSSGTSYNE. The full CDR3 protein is CASSSSGTSYNEQFF.

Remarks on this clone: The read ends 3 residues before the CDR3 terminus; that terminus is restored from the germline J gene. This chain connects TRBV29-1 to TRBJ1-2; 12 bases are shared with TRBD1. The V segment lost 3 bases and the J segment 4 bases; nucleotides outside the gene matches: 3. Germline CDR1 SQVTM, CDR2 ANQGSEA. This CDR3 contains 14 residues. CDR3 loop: CSVDGTGGSYGYTF. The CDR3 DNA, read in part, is TGCAGCGTTGATGGGACAGGGGGCAGCTATGGC.

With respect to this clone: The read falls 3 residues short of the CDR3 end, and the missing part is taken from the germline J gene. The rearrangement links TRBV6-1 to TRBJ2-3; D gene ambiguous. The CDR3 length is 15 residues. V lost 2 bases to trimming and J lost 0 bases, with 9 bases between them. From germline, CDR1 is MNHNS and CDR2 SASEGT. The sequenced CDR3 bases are TGTGCCAGCAGTGAATTGGAGACTAGCACAGATACG. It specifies CASSELETSTDT. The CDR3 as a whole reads CASSELETSTDTQYF.

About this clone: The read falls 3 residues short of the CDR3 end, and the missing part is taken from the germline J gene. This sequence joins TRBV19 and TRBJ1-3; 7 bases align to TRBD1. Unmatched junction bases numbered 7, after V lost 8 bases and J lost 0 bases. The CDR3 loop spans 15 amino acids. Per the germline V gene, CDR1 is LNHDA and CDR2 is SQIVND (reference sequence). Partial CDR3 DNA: TGTGCCAGTTGCTTGGGACAGTTCTCTGGAAACACC. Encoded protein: CASCLGQFSGNT. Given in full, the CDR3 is CASCLGQFSGNTIYF.

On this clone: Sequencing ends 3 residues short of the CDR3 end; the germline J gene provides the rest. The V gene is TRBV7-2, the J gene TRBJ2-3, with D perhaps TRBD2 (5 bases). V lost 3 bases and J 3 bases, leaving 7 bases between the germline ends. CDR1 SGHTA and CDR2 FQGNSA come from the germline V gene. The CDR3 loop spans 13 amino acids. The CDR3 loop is CASSFGLTDTQYF. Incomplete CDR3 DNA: TGTGCCAGCAGCTTTGGACTTACAGATACG.

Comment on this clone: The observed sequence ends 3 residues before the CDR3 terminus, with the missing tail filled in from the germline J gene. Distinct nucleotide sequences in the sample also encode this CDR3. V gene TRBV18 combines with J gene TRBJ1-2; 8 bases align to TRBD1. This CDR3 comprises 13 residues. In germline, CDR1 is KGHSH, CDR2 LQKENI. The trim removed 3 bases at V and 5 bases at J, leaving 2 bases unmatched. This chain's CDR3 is CASSPGQAYGYTF. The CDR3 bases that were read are TGTGCCAGCTCACCGGGACAGGCGTATGGC.

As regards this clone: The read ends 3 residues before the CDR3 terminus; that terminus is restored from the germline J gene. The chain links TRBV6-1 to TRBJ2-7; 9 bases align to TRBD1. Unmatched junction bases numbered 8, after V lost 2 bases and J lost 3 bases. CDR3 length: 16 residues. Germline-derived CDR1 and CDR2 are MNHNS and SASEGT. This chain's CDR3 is CASSERGQGRHYEQYF. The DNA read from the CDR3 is TGTGCCAGCAGTGAACGAGGACAGGGGCGACACTACGAG.

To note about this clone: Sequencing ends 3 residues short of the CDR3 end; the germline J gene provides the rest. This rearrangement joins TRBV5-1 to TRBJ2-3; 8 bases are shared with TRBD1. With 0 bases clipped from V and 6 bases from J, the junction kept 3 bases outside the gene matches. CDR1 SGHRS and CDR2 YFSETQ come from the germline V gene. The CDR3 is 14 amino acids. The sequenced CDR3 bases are TGCGCCAGCAGCTTGGCGACAGGGGTTGATACG. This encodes CASSLATGVDT. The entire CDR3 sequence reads CASSLATGVDTQYF. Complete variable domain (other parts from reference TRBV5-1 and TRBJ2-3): KAGVTQTPRYLIKTRGQQVTLSCSPISGHRSVSWYQQTPGQGLQFLFEYFSETQRNKGNFPGRFSGRQFSNSRSEMNVSTLELGDSALYLCASSLATGVDTQYFGPGTRLTVL.

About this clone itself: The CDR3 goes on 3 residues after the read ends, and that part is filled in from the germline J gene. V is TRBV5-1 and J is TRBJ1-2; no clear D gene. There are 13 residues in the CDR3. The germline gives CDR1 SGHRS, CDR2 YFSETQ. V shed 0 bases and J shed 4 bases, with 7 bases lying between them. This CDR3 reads CASSLAGSYGYTF. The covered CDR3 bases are TGCGCCAGCAGCTTGGCAGGCAGCTATGGC. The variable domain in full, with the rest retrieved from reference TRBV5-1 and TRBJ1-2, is KAGVTQTPRYLIKTRGQQVTLSCSPISGHRSVSWYQQTPGQGLQFLFEYFSETQRNKGNFPGRFSGRQFSNSRSEMNVSTLELGDSALYLCASSLAGSYGYTFGSGTRLTVV.

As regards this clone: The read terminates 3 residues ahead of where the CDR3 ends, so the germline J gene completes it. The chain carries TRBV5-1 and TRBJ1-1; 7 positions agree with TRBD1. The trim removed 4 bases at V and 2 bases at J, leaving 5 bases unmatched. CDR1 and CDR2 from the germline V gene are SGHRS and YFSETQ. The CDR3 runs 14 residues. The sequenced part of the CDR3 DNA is TGCGCCAGCAGCCGGGGGACAGACAACACTGAA. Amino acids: CASSRGTDNTE. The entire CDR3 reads CASSRGTDNTEAFF.

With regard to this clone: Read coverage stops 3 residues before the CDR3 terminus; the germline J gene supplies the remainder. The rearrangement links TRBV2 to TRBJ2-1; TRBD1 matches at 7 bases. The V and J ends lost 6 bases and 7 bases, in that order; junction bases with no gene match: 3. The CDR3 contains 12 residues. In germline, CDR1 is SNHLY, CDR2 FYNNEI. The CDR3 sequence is CASRGTANEQFF. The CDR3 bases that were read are TGTGCCAGCAGGGGGACAGCTAATGAG.

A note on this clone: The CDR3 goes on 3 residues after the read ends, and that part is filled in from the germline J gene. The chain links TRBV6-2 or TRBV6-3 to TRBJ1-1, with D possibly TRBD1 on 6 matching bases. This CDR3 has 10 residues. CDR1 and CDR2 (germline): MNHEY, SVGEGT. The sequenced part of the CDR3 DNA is TGTGCCAGCCGTGACAGGGAA. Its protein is CASRDRE. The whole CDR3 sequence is CASRDREAFF.

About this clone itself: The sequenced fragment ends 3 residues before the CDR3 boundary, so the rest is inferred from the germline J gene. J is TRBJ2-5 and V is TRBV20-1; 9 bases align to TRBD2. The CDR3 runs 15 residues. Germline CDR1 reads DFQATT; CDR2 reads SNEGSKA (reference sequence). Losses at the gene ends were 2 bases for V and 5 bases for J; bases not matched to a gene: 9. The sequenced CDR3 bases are TGCAGTGCTAGACACCCGGGACTAGCCACGGAGACC. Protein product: CSARHPGLATET. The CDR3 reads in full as CSARHPGLATETQYF.

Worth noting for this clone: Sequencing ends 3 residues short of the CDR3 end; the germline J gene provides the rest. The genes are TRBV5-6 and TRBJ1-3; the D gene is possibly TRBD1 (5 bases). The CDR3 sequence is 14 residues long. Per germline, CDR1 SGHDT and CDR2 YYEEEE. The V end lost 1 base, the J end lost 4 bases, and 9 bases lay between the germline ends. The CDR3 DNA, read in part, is TGTGCCAGCAGCTTGAACAGGTGGGGAAACACC. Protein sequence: CASSLNRWGNT. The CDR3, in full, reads CASSLNRWGNTIYF.

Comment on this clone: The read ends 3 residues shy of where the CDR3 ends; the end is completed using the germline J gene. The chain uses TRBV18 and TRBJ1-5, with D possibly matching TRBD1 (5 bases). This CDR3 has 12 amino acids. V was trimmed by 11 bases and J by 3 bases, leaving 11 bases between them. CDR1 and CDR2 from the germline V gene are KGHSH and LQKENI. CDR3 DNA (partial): TGTGCCGCTGGGGCAGTCAATCAGCCC. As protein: CAAGAVNQP. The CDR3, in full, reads CAAGAVNQPQHF.

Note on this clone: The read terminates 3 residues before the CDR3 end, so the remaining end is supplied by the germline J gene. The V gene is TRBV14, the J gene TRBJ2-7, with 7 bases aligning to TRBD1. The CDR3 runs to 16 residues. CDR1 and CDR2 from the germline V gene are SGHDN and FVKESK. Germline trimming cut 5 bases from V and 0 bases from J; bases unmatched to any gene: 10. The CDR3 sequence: CASSSLDRLSSYEQYF. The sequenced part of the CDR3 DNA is TGTGCCAGCAGCTCCCTGGACAGGTTGAGCTCCTACGAG.

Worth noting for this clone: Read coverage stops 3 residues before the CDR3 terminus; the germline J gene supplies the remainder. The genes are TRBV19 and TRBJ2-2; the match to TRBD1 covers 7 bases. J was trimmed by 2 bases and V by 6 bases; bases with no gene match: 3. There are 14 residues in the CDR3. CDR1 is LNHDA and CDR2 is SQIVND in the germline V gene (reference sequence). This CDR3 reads CASRRQGNTGELFF. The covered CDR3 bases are TGTGCCAGTAGGAGACAGGGTAACACCGGGGAG.

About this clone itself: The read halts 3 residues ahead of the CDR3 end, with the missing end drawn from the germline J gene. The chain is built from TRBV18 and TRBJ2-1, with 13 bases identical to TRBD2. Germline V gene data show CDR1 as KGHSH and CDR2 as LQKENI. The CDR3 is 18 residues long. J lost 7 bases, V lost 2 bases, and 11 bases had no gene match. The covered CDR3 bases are TGTGCCAGCTCACCAAGGGGAGGGACTAGCGGGACTGGGAATGAG. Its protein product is CASSPRGGTSGTGNE. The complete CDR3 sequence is CASSPRGGTSGTGNEQFF.

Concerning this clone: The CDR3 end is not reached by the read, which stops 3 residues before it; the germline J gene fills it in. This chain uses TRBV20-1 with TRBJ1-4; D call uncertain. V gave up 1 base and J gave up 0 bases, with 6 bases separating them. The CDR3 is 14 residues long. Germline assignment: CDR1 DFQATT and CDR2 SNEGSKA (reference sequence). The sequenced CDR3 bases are TGCAGTGCTAGAGCAGGAGCAACTAATGAAAAA. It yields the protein CSARAGATNEK. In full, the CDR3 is CSARAGATNEKLFF.

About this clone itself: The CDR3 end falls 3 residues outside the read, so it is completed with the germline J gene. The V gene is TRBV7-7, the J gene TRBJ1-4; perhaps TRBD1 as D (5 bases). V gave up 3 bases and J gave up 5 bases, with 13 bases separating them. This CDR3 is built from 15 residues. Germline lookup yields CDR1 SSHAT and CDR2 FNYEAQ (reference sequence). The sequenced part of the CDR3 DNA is TGTGCCAGCAGCTTCTTGTCCGGGGGGAATGAAAAA. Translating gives CASSFLSGGNEK. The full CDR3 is CASSFLSGGNEKLFF.

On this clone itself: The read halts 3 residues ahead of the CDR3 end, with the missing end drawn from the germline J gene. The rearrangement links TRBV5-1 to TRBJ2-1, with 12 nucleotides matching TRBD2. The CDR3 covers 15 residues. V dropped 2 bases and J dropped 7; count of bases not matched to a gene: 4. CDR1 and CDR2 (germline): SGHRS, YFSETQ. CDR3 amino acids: CASSFMTSGGNEQFF. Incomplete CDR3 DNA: TGCGCCAGCAGCTTCATGACTAGCGGGGGTAATGAG.

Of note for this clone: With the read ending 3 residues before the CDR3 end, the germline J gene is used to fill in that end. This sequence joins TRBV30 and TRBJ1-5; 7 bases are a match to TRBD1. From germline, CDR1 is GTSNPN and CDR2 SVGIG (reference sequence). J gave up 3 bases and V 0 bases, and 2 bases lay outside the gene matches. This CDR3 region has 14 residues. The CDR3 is CAWSVGQNNQPQHF. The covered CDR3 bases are TGTGCCTGGAGTGTGGGACAGAACAATCAGCCC.

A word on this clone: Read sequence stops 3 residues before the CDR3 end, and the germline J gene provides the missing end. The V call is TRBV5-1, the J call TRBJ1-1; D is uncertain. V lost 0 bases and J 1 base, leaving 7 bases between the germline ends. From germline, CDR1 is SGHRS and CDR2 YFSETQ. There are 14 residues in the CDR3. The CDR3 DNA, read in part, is TGCGCCAGCAGCTTGGGCGTAAAGAACACTGAA. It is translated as CASSLGVKNTE. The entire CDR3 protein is CASSLGVKNTEAFF. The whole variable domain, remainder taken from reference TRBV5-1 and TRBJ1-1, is KAGVTQTPRYLIKTRGQQVTLSCSPISGHRSVSWYQQTPGQGLQFLFEYFSETQRNKGNFPGRFSGRQFSNSRSEMNVSTLELGDSALYLCASSLGVKNTEAFFGQGTRLTVV.

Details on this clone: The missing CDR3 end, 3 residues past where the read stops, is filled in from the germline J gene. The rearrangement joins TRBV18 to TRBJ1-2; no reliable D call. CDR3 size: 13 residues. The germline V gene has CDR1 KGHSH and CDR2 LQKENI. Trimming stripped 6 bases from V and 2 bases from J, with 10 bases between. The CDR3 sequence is CASSRDGNYGYTF. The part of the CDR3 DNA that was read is TGTGCCAGCTCCCGCGACGGGAACTATGGC.

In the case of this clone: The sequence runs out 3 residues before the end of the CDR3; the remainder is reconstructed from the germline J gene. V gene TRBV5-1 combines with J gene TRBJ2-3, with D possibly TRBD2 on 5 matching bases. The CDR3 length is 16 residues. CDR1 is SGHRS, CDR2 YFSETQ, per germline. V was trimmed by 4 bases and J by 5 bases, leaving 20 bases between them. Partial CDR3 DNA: TGCGCCAGCAGCCAAGTCAATGGACTGGGCGGAGATACG. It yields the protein CASSQVNGLGGDT. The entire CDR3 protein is CASSQVNGLGGDTQYF.

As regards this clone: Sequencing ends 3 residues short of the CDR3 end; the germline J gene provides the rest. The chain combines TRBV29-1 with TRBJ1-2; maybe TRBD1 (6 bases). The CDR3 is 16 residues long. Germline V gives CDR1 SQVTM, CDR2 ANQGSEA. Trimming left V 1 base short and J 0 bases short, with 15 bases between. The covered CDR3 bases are TGCAGCGTTGAAGGTAGAAGGGACACCTCTAACTATGGC. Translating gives CSVEGRRDTSNYG. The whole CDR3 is CSVEGRRDTSNYGYTF.

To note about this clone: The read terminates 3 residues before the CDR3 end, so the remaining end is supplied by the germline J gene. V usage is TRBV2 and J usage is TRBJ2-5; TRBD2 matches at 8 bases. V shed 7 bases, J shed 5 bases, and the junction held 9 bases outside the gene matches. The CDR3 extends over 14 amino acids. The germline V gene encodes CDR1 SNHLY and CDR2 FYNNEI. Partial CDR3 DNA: TGTGCCAGCAATCGCGGGGGGTCTCCGGAGACC. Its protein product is CASNRGGSPET. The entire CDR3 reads CASNRGGSPETQYF.

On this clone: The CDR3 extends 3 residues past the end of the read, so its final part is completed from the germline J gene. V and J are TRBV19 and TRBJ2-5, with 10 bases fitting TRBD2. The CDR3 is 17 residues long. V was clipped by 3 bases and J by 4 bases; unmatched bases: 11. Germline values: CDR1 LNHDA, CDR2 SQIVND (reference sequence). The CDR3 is CASSIRGSGGALETQYF. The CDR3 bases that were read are TGTGCCAGTAGTATTAGGGGAAGCGGGGGGGCCTTAGAGACC.